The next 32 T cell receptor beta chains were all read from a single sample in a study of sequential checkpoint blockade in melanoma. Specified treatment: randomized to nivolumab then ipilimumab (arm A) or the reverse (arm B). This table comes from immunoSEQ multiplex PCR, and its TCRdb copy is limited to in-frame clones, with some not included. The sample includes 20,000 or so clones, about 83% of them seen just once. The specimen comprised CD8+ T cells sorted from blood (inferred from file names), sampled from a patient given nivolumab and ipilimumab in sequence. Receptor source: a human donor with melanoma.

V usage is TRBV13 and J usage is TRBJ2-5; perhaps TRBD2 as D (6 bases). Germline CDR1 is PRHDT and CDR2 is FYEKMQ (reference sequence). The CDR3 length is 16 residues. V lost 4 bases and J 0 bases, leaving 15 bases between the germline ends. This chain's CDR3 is CASSSRSGGDQETQYF. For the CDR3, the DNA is TGTGCCAGCAGCTCCCGATCAGGAGGGGACCAAGAGACCCAGTACTTC.

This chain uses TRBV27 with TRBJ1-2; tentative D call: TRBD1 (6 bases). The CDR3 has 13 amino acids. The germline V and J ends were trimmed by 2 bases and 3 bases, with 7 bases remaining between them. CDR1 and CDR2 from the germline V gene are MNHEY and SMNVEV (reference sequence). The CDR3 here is CASSLDRYYGYTF. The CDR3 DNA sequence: TGTGCCAGCAGTTTAGACAGGTACTATGGCTACACCTTC.

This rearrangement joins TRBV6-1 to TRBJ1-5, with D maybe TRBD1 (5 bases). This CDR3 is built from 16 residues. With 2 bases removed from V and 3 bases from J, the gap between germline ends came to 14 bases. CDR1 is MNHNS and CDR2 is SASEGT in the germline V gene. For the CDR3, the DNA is TGTGCCAGCAGTGAATCCGGACACCGGAACAATCAGCCCCAGCATTTT. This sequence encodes CASSESGHRNNQPQHF.

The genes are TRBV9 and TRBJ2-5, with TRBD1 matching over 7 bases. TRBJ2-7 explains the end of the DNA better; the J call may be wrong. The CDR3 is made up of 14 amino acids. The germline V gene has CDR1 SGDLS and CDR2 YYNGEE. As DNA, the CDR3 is TGTGCCAGCAGCGCTGGGACAGACTCCTACGAGCAGTACTTC. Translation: CASSAGTDSYEQYF.

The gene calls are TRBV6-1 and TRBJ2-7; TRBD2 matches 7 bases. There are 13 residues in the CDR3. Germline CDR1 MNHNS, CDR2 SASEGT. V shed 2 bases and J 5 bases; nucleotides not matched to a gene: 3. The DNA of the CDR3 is TGTGCCAGCAGTGAACTGGGGAGGGACGAGCAGTACTTC. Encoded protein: CASSELGRDEQYF.

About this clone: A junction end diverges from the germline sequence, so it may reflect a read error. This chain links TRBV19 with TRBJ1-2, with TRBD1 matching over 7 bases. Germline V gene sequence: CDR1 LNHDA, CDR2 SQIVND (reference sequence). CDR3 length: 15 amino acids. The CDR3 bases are TGTGTCAGTAGTATTACAGGGGCCTCTAACTATGGCTACACCTTC. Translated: CVSSITGASNYGYTF.

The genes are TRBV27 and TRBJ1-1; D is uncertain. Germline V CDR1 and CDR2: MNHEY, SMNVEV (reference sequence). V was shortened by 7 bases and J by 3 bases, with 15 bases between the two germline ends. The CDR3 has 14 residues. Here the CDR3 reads CASKRSTKDTEAFF. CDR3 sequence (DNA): TGTGCCAGCAAACGAAGCACTAAGGACACTGAAGCTTTCTTT.

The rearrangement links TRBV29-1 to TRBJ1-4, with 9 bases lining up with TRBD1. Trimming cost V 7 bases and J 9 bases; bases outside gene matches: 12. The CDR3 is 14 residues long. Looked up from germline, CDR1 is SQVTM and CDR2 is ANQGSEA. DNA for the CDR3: TGCAGCGCCCGCCCCGGACAGGGGCCGCAAAAACTGTTTTTT. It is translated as CSARPGQGPQKLFF.

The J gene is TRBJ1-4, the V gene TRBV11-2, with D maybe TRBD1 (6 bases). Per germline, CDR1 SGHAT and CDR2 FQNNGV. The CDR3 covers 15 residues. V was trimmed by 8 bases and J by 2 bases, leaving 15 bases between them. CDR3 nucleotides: TGTGCCAGCTCATCGGGGGGGCGGACTAATGAAAAACTGTTTTTT. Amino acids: CASSSGGRTNEKLFF.

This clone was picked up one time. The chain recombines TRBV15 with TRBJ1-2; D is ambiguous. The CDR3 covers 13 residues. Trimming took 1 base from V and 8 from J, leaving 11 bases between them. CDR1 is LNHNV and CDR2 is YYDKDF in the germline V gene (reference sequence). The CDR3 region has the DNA TGTGCCACCAGCAGAGCGCACGAGAAGGGCTACACCTTC. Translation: CATSRAHEKGYTF.

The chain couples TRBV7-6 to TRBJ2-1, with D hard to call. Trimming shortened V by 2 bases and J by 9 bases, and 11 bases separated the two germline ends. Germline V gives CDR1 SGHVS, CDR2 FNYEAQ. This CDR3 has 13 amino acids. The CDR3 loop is CASSLPTPGEQFF. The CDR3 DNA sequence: TGTGCCAGCAGCTTACCTACGCCGGGTGAGCAGTTCTTC.

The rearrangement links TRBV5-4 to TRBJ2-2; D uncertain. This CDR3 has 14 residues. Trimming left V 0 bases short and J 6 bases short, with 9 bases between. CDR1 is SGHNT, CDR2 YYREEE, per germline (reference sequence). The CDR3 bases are TGTGCCAGCAGCTTGGGCACGGCGGCCGGGGAGCTGTTTTTT. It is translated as CASSLGTAAGELFF.

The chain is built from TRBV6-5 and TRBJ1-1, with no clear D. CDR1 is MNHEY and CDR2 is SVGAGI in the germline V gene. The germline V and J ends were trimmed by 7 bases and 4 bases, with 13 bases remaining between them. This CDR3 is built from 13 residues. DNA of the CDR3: TGTGCCAGCACCAACAATGAGGCCACTGAAGCTTTCTTT. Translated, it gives CASTNNEATEAFF.

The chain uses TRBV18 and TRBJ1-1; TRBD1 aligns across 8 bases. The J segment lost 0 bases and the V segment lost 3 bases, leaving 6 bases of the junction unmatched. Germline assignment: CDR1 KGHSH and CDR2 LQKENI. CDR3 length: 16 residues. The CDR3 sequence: CASSPALGQVNTEAFF. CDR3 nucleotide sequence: TGTGCCAGCTCACCTGCTCTGGGACAGGTGAACACTGAAGCTTTCTTT. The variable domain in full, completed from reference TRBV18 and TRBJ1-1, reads NAGVMQNPRHLVRRRGQEARLRCSPMKGHSHVYWYRQLPEEGLKFMVYLQKENIIDESGMPKERFSAEFPKEGPSILRIQQVVRGDSAAYFCASSPALGQVNTEAFFGQGTRLTVV.

The CDR3 protein is CASSPGAGLSSYNSPLHF. CDR3 in DNA: TGTGCCAGCAGCCCAGGGGCCGGGCTGAGCTCCTATAATTCACCCCTCCACTTT. The J gene is TRBJ1-6, the V gene TRBV13, with D maybe TRBD1 (6 bases). Deletions cut 5 bases from V and 0 bases from J, with 17 bases between. The CDR3 runs 18 residues. In germline, CDR1 is PRHDT, CDR2 FYEKMQ (reference sequence).

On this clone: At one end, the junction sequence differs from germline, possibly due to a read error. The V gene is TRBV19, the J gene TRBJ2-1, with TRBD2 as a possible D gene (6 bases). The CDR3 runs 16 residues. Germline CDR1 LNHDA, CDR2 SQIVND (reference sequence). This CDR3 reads CASSPRAGSSYNGQFF. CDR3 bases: TGTGCCAGTAGTCCCCGGGCGGGGAGCTCCTACAATGGGCAGTTCTTC.

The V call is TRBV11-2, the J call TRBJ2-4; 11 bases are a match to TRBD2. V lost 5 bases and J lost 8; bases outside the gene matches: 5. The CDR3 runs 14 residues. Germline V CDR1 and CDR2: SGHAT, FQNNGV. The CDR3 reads CASSRGTSGYIQYF. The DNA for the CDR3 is TGTGCCAGCAGCCGCGGGACTAGCGGCTACATTCAGTACTTC.

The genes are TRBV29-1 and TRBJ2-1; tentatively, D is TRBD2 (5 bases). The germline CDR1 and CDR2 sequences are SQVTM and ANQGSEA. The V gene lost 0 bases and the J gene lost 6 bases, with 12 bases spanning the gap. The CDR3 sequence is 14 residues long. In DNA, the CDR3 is TGCAGCGTTGAAGATAGCGACGTTTCCAATGAGCAGTTCTTC. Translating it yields CSVEDSDVSNEQFF.

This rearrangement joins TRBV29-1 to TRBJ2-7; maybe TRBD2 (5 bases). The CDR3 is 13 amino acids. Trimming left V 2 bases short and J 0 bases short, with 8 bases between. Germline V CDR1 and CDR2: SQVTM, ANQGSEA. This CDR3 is CSVESGSSYEQYF. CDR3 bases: TGCAGCGTTGAATCGGGGAGCTCCTACGAGCAGTACTTC.

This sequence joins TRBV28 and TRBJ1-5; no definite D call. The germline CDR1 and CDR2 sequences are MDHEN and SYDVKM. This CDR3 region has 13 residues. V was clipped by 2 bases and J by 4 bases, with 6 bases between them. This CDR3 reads CASSLLRNQPQHF. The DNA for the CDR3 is TGTGCCAGCAGTTTACTCCGGAATCAGCCCCAGCATTTT. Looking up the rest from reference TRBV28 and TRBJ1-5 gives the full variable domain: DVKVTQSSRYLVKRTGEKVFLECVQDMDHENMFWYRQDPGLGLRLIYFSYDVKMKEKGDIPEGYSVSREKKERFSLILESASTNQTSMYLCASSLLRNQPQHFGDGTRLSIL.

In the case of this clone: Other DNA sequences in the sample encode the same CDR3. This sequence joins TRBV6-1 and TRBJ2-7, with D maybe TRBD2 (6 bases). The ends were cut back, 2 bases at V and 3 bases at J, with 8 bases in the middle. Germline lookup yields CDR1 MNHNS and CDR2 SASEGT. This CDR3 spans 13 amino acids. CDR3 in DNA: TGTGCCAGCAGTGAACGGGGACTCTACGAGCAGTACTTC. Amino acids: CASSERGLYEQYF.

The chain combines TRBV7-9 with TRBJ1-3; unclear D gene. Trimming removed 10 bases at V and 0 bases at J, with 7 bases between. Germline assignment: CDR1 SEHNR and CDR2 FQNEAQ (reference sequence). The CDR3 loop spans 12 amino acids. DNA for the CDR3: TGTGCCACACAAATCTCTGGAAACACCATATATTTT. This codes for CATQISGNTIYF.

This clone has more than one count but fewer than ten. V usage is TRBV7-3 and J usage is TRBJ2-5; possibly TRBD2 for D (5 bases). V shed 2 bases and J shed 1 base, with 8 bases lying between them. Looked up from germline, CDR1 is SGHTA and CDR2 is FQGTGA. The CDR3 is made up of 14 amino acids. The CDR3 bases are TGTGCCAGCAGCTTAGGACTGGGCCAAGAGACCCAGTACTTC. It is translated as CASSLGLGQETQYF.

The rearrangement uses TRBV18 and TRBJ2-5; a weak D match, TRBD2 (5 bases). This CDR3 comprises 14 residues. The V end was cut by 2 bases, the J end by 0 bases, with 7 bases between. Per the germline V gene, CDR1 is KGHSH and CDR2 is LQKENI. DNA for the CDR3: TGTGCCAGCTCACCAAGGGAGTACCAAGAGACCCAGTACTTC. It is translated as CASSPREYQETQYF. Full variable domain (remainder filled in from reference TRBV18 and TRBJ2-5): NAGVMQNPRHLVRRRGQEARLRCSPMKGHSHVYWYRQLPEEGLKFMVYLQKENIIDESGMPKERFSAEFPKEGPSILRIQQVVRGDSAAYFCASSPREYQETQYFGPGTRLLVL.

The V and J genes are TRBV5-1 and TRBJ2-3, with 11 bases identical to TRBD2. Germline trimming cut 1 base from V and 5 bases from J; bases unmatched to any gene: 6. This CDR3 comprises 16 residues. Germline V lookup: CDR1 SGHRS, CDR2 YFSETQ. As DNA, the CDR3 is TGCGCCAGCAGCTTGAGGATACTAGCGGGAGAAGATACGCAGTATTTT. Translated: CASSLRILAGEDTQYF.

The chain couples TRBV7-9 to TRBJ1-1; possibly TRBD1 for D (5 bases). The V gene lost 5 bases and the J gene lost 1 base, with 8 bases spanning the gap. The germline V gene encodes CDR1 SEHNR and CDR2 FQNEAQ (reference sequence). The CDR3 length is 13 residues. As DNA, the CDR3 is TGTGCCAGCAGCAGGGGTCAGAACACTGAAGCTTTCTTT. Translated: CASSRGQNTEAFF.

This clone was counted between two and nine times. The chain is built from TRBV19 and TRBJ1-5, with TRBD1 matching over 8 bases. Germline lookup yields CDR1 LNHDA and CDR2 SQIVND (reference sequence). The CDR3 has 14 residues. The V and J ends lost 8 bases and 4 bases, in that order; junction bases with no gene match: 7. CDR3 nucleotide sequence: TGTGCCAGTTTGGGGCAGGGGGCGAATCAGCCCCAGCATTTT. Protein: CASLGQGANQPQHF.

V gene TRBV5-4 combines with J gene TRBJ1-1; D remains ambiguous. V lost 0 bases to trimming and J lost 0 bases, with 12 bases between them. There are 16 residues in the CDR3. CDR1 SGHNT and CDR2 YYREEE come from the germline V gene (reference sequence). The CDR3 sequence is CASSLDLQSMNTEAFF. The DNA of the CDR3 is TGTGCCAGCAGCTTGGACCTACAGAGCATGAACACTGAAGCTTTCTTT.

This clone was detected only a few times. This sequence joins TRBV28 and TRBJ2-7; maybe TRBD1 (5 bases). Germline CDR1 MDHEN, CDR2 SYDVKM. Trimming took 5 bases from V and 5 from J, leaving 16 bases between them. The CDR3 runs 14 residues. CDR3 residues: CASSPPDRDNEQYF. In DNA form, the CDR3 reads TGTGCCAGCAGTCCTCCCGACAGAGATAACGAGCAGTACTTC.

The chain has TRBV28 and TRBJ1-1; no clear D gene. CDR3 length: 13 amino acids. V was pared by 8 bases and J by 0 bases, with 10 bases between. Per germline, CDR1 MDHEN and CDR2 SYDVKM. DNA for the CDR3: TGTGCCAGCGGAAGACAAATGAACACTGAAGCTTTCTTT. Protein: CASGRQMNTEAFF.

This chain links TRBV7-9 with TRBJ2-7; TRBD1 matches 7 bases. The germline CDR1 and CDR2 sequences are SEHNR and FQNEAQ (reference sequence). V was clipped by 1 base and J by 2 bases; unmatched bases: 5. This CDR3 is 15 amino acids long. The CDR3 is CASSLETGATYEQYF. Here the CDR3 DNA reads TGTGCCAGCAGCTTAGAAACAGGGGCCACCTACGAGCAGTACTTC.

The DNA for the CDR3 is TGCAGTGCTCCCCCATCAGGGGGCTACACCTTC. It yields the protein CSAPPSGGYTF. The rearrangement links TRBV20-1 to TRBJ1-2, with D perhaps matching TRBD1 (5 bases). The CDR3 contains 11 residues. Trimming took off 5 bases at V and 8 bases at J, with 12 bases between the two ends. Per germline, CDR1 DFQATT and CDR2 SNEGSKA (reference sequence).